This T cell receptor (beta chain) was captured in a study of blood T cell repertoires in COVID-19. In the study overall: Acute-phase and convalescent COVID-19 samples originated in the United States, Italy and Spain.

The data were produced by immunoSEQ multiplex PCR, yet TCRdb's version contains in-frame clones alone and is incomplete. The sample yields 60,000 to 70,000 clones, around 88% seen once. The CDR3 consists of 13 residues. Per the germline V gene, CDR1 is SGHTA and CDR2 is FQGTGA. As regards this clone: Its ends do not fully match the called genes, so a read error is possible.

Sequencing was carried out using peripheral blood. V is TRBV7-3 and J is TRBJ2-7, with D unclear. This TCR was sampled from a woman of 80 years or more with active COVID-19. The CDR3 DNA reads TGTGCCAGCAGCCTAACCCCCCTCTACGAGCAGTACTTC. It yields the protein CASSLTPLYEQYF.